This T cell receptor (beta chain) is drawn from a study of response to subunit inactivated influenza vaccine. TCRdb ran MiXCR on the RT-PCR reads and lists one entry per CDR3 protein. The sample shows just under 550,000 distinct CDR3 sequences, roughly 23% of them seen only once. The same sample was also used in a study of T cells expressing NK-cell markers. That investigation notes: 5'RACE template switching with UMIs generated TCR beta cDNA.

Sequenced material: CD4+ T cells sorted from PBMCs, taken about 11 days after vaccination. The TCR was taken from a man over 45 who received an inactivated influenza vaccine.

The CDR3 loop reads CASSELGAGGLGNEQFF. CDR3 DNA sequence: TGTGCCAGCAGTGAATTAGGGGCGGGGGGCCTGGGAAATGAGCAGTTCTTC. The chain has TRBV2 and TRBJ2-1; 8 nucleotides match TRBD2. Trimming removed 2 bases from V and 7 bases from J; junction bases left unmatched: 13. Germline V CDR1 and CDR2: SNHLY, FYNNEI. This CDR3 contains 17 residues.